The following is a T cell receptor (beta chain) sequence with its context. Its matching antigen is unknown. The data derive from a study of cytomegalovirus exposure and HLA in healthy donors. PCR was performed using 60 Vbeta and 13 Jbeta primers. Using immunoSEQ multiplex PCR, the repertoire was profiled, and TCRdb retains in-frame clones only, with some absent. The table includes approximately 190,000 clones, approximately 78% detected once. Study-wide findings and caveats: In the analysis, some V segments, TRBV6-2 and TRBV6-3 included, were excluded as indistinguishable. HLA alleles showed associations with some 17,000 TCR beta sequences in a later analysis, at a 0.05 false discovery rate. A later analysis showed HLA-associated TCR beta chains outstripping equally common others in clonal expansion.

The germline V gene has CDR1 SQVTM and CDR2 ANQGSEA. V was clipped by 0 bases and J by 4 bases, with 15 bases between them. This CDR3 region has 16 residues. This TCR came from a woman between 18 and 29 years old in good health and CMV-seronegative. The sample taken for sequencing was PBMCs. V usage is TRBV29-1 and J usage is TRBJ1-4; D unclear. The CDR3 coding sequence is TGCAGCGTTGAAGATAAGTTGGCGGCCGGTAATGAAAAACTGTTTTTT. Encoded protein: CSVEDKLAAGNEKLFF.